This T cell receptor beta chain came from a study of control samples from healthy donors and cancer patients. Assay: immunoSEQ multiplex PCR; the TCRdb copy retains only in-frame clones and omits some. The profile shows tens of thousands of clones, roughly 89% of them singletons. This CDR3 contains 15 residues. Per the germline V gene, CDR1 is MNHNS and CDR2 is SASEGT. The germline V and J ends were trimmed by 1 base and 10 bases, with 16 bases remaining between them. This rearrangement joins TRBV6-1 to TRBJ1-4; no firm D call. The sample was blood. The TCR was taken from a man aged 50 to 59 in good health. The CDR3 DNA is TGTGCCAGCAGTGAAGGTTTTTGGCGGGTCGGAAAACTGTTTTTT. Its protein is CASSEGFWRVGKLFF.